The entry that follows covers one TCR beta chain sequence. Its antigen remains unknown. These data belong to a study of Ad26.COV2.S vaccination and SARS-CoV-2 variants. Overall study context: The study gave Ad26.COV2.S intramuscularly, once or twice 56 days apart.

This CDR3 has 16 amino acids. J gave up 0 bases and V 4 bases, and 8 bases lay outside the gene matches. Germline lookup yields CDR1 SGHNT and CDR2 YYREEE (reference sequence). TCRdb's copy holds only in-frame clones and misses some; the assay was immunoSEQ multiplex PCR. Of about 370,000 clones in the sample, 70% to 90% were seen once. Study findings and constraints: Overall T cell responses may have been underestimated by the analyses of TCR breadth and depth.

Treatment meaning: 15 to 20 received Ad26.COV2.S at low or high dose, single or two shots; about 5 received placebo; per-sample allocation not given. The samples date from day 63 after the first vaccine or placebo injection. Vaccination used an Ad26 vector expressing Wuhan-strain SARS-CoV-2 spike. Sequenced material: peripheral blood, taken in a trial of Ad26.COV2.S vaccine versus placebo. The TCR sequence derives from a person between 18 and 59 years old who received the Ad26.COV2.S COVID-19 vaccine or a placebo. The chain has TRBV5-4 and TRBJ2-3, with TRBD2 matching 7 bases. The CDR3 sequence: CASSPAGTTSTDTQYF. CDR3 nucleotides: TGTGCCAGCAGCCCTGCGGGGACTACAAGCACAGATACGCAGTATTTT.